This TCR beta chain was sequenced in a study of OX40 agonist ivuxolimab in advanced cancers. Study results and caveats: More expanded clones were found, on average, in CD8+ than in CD4+ T cells.

This clone was observed at least ten times. Its target is unknown. The junction departs from the called germline gene at one end, perhaps through a read error. Germline lookup yields CDR1 SGHDN and CDR2 FVKESK. This CDR3 is built from 12 residues. Assay: immunoSEQ multiplex PCR; the TCRdb copy retains only in-frame clones and omits some. The sample lists roughly 80,000 clones; approximately 86% were seen once. The sequence was collected from an adult with an advanced solid tumor such as melanoma, head and neck, liver or kidney cancer. This chain joins TRBV14 and TRBJ1-6, with D hard to call. Sequenced material: CD4+ or CD8+ T cells sorted from blood, taken in a trial of the OX40 agonist ivuxolimab. CDR3 sequence: CASSQGNNPLHF. CDR3 in DNA: TGTGCCAGCAGTCAAGGAAACAACCCCCTCCACTTT.